The clone carrying this T cell receptor beta chain was seen many times. Antigen unknown. The data were taken from a study of Graves' ophthalmopathy and Graves' hyperthyroidism. Study-wide points: Among thyroid clonotypes expanded above 0.001 frequency, most also appeared in blood.

Amplified material comprised TCR beta CDR3 regions derived from RNA transcripts. First-round RT-PCR with HTBI primers preceded a second-round multiplex PCR. TCRdb recomputed calls from the multiplex PCR reads with MiXCR, one row per CDR3 protein. Here the sample spans some 400,000 distinct CDR3 sequences, about a sixth being singletons. The germline V and J ends were trimmed by 2 bases and 6 bases, with 2 bases remaining between them. Germline V lookup: CDR1 SGHRS, CDR2 YFSETQ. The CDR3 runs 11 residues. The source material was peripheral blood. The V gene is TRBV5-1, the J gene TRBJ2-2; D uncertain. The sequence was collected from a woman aged 18 to 35 with Graves' ophthalmopathy. CDR3 amino acids: CASSFAGELFF. CDR3 coding DNA: TGCGCCAGCAGCTTCGCCGGGGAGCTGTTTTTT.